This T cell receptor beta chain came from a study of preoperative IRX-2 immunotherapy in early breast cancer. The treatment is: preoperative locoregional IRX-2 cytokine immunotherapy. Patients received preoperative, locoregional IRX-2 cytokine immunotherapy in a phase Ib study. Repertoires were generated with immunoSEQ multiplex PCR, while TCRdb's copy carries only in-frame clones and drops some. The table records some 5,100 clones, approximately 58% of them present only once. Looked up from germline, CDR1 is GTSNPN and CDR2 is SVGIG (reference sequence). Losses at the gene ends were 4 bases for V and 4 bases for J; bases not matched to a gene: 8. The CDR3 is 14 amino acids.

The TCR originated in a human donor with breast cancer. The rearrangement links TRBV30 to TRBJ2-7; 9 bases map to TRBD2. This sample comprised tumor tissue, obtained before IRX-2 immunotherapy. The chain's CDR3 is CAWKSRLAVYEQYF. The CDR3, as DNA: TGTGCCTGGAAGTCGCGACTAGCGGTTTACGAGCAGTACTTC.